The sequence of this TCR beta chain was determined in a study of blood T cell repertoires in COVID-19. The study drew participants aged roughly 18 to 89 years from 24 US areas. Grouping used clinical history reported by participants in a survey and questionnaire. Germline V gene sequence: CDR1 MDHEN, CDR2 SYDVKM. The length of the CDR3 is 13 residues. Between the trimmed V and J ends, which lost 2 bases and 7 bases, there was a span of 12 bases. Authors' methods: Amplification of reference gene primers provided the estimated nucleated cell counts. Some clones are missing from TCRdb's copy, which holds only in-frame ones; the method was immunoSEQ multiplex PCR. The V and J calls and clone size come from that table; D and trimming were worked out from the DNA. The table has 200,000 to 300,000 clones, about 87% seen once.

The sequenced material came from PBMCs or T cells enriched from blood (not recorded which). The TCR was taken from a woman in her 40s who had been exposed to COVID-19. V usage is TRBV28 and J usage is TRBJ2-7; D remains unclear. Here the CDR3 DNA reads TGTGCCAGCAGTTTACCGGGTTCTCGGGAGCAGTACTTC. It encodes CASSLPGSREQYF.